This TCR beta chain was sequenced in a study of OX40 agonist ivuxolimab in advanced cancers. Using immunoSEQ multiplex PCR, the repertoire was profiled, and TCRdb retains in-frame clones only, with some absent. This table holds 45,000 to 50,000 clones, around 80% found once. With 6 bases removed from V and 2 bases from J, the gap between germline ends came to 20 bases. The V gene's germline CDR1 is ENHRY and CDR2 SYGVKD. The CDR3 spans 16 residues. The sequence came from an adult with an advanced solid tumor such as melanoma, head and neck, liver or kidney cancer. The sequencing used CD4+ or CD8+ T cells sorted from blood, collected in a trial of the OX40 agonist ivuxolimab. The genes are TRBV10-3 and TRBJ2-7; weak D call: TRBD2 (5 bases). The CDR3 loop reads CAISRGLGADAYEQYF. Here the CDR3 DNA reads TGTGCCATCAGCCGGGGTTTGGGTGCGGACGCCTACGAGCAGTACTTC.